A selection of T cell receptor beta chains follows, all from one sample in a study of vaccination and CD4 T cells after COVID-19. Which antigens these TCRs recognize remains unknown. TCRdb re-derived calls from the PCR reads in MiXCR, one entry per CDR3 protein. Found here are 3,500 to 5,000 distinct CDR3 sequences, approximately 70% of them singletons; the top ten hold approximately 30%. Sequencing was done on a sample of CD4+ T cells from blood, cultured in vitro. Receptors originate from a human donor who had recovered from COVID-19. The CDR3 runs from the conserved cysteine through the conserved F or W. The D gene is left open where the match is weak. A clone size is listed for some rows: how often the clone was seen (once, few, many), or a class if it is expanded.

CASSLVPLATKTVQYF	TGTGCCAGCAGCTTAGTGCCCCTAGCGACGAAGACAGTGCAGTACTTC	.	.	TRBV7-8	TRBJ2-7
CASNWSLEETQYF	TGTGCCAGCAATTGGAGTTTGGAGGAGACCCAGTACTTC	.	.	TRBV10-3	TRBJ2-5
CASSLAGTGRGSPLHF	TGCGCCAGCAGCTTGGCAGGGACAGGGCGAGGATCACCCCTCCACTTT	.	TRBD1	TRBV5-1	TRBJ1-6
CASSLQTDQPQHF	TGTGCCAGCAGCTTACAAACAGATCAGCCCCAGCATTTT	.	.	TRBV7-2	TRBJ1-5
CASSDVVGREQETQYF	TGTGCCAGCAGTGACGTAGTGGGGAGGGAACAAGAGACCCAGTACTTC	few	TRBD2	TRBV6-4	TRBJ2-5
CASSLLDSNQPQHF	TGTGCCAGCAGCCTTCTGGATAGCAATCAGCCCCAGCATTTT	.	.	TRBV7-9	TRBJ1-5
CSARDAAAYEQYF	TGCAGTGCTAGAGATGCAGCAGCCTACGAGCAGTACTTC	.	.	TRBV20-1	TRBJ2-7
CAITQDSNQPQHF	TGTGCCATCACCCAGGATAGCAATCAGCCCCAGCATTTT	.	.	TRBV10-3	TRBJ1-5
CASGYRTPRGYGYTF	TGTGCCAGCGGCTACCGGACGCCGAGAGGGTATGGCTACACCTTC	.	.	TRBV27	TRBJ1-2
CASSYGIGAAEQFF	TGTGCCAGCAGTTACGGGATAGGTGCGGCTGAGCAGTTCTTC	few	.	TRBV6-5	TRBJ2-1
CASSLSGIKDSPLHF	TGTGCCAGCAGCCTGTCCGGGATTAAGGATTCACCCCTCCACTTT	.	.	TRBV12-3/TRBV12-4	TRBJ1-6
CASRPTGGKRAFF	TGTGCCAGCAGACCTACAGGGGGAAAAAGGGCTTTCTTT	.	TRBD1	TRBV6-1	TRBJ1-1
CSAPGGHGELFF	TGCAGTGCTCCTGGCGGGCACGGGGAGCTGTTTTTT	.	.	TRBV20-1	TRBJ2-2
CASSQTGEAYGYTF	TGTGCCAGCAGTCAGACAGGTGAAGCCTATGGCTACACCTTC	.	.	TRBV6-1	TRBJ1-2